The entry below gives a single T cell receptor (beta chain) sequence along with its context. Antigen unknown. Stated treatment: oral pan-JAK inhibitor, 5-10 mg twice daily. The data originate from a study of CD8+ T cells in alopecia areata. Study summary: Tofacitinib continued for 6 to 18 months and was then withheld for 6 months.

Extracted RNA was reverse transcribed, and the resulting cDNA served as sequencing template. Using immunoSEQ multiplex PCR, the repertoire was profiled, and TCRdb retains in-frame clones only, with some absent. The sample has some 120,000 clones; around 60% are singletons. Overall study results and limits: Mouse data revealed clearer TCR sharing than patient data did, a gap possibly tied to HLA. Lesional scalp exceeded normal scalp in clonality, especially in alopecia totalis/universalis. Numerous clones, expanded in lesions, remained in scalp and blood during tofacitinib.

The receptor's source is a human donor with alopecia areata. Sequences were derived from CD4+ T cells sorted from blood, sampled at week 4, from a patient treated with tofacitinib.

In DNA, the CDR3 is TGCGCCAGCAGCTACGTCTCCGGGACGCTTAATTATGGCTACACCTTC. It codes for CASSYVSGTLNYGYTF. The chain uses TRBV5-1 and TRBJ1-2; perhaps TRBD1 as D (5 bases). Germline values: CDR1 SGHRS, CDR2 YFSETQ. The CDR3 is 16 residues long. V was trimmed by 3 bases and J by 5 bases, leaving 20 bases between them.